This T cell receptor beta chain was found in a study of CD8 T cells in Susac syndrome. Sequencing targeted TCR beta in blood CD8+ and CD4+ T cells. The multiple sclerosis controls were treatment-naive patients with relapsing-remitting disease that was stable or active. The TEMRA cells underwent FACS enrichment, while the CD8+ and CD4+ T cells underwent negative isolation. The CDR3 runs to 13 residues. Germline V gene data show CDR1 as DFQATT and CDR2 as SNEGSKA (reference sequence). Random hexamers were used to reverse transcribe an amount of roughly 0.45 to 1 ug RNA. The authors amplified TCR beta CDR3 across 54 Vbeta and 13 Jbeta using immunoSEQ multiplex PCR. TCRdb processed the immunoSEQ multiplex PCR reads anew with MiXCR; each CDR3 protein has one entry. Of 160,000 or so distinct CDR3 sequences in the sample, 85% to 95% were seen once.

Sequenced input: CD8+ T cells from PBMCs. This sequence was found in a human donor with multiple sclerosis. V gene TRBV20-1 combines with J gene TRBJ2-1; D could derive from TRBD1 or TRBD2 (5 bases each). CDR3 nucleotides: TGCAGCGCTGGGGGTTTCGAGGGGCATGAGCAGTTCTTC. Residues: CSAGGFEGHEQFF.